This TCR beta chain stems from a study of T-cell reconstitution after alpha-beta-depleted transplantation in children. This clonotype was picked up many times. V was clipped by 1 base and J by 0 bases, with 8 bases between them. The length of the CDR3 is 15 residues. A TCRbeta library incorporating unique molecular identifiers was prepared. MiXCR, applied by TCRdb to the PCR reads, yields one record per CDR3 protein. The table shows about 640,000 distinct CDR3 sequences, with approximately 17% occurring only once. This chain joins TRBV12-3 or TRBV12-4 and TRBJ2-3; D remains ambiguous. The clonotype comes from a human donor who donated a stem cell graft to a child with acute myeloid leukemia. The source material was PBMCs from the stem cell graft donor, sampled from the stem cell graft. This CDR3 reads CASSLGPGSTDTQYF. CDR3 in DNA: TGTGCCAGCAGTTTAGGTCCAGGAAGCACAGATACGCAGTATTTT.